What follows are 16 T cell receptor beta chains derived from one specimen sequenced in a study of spatial heterogeneity in lung cancer. Notes on the study in general: The study found that expanded intratumoral alpha and beta TCR counts tracked tumor mutation counts.

One entry per CDR3 protein results from TCRdb running MiXCR on the 5' RACE reads. The sample includes around 20,000 distinct CDR3 sequences, around 7% of them seen just once. Antigens of these TCRs are unknown. Time point specified: sample taken at primary tumor resection. Sequences were derived from lung tumor tissue, sampled at surgery. The receptors originated from a female donor with early-stage non-small cell lung cancer.

This clonotype was seen many times. The chain recombines TRBV29-1 with TRBJ2-3, with D perhaps TRBD1 or TRBD2 (6 bases each). The CDR3 totals 15 residues. V gave up 4 bases and J gave up 2 bases, with 16 bases separating them. The germline V gene encodes CDR1 SQVTM and CDR2 ANQGSEA. CDR3 sequence reads: CSVVGGDGATDTQYF. The DNA of the CDR3 is TGCAGCGTTGTGGGGGGCGATGGGGCCACAGATACGCAGTATTTT.

This clonotype showed up many times. V gene TRBV5-1 combines with J gene TRBJ2-3, with D tentatively TRBD2 (6 bases). The V gene lost 5 bases and the J gene lost 1 base, with 14 bases spanning the gap. The CDR3 contains 15 residues. Germline CDR1 is SGHRS and CDR2 is YFSETQ. CDR3 in DNA: TGCGCCAGCAGGAACTCCCCGGGAGGCACAGATACGCAGTATTTT. This translates into CASRNSPGGTDTQYF.

There are many counts of this clonotype. V and J are TRBV7-9 and TRBJ1-2; D unclear. The germline CDR1 and CDR2 sequences are SEHNR and FQNEAQ (reference sequence). V lost 4 bases and J 4 bases, leaving 16 bases between the germline ends. The CDR3 consists of 15 residues. The CDR3 nucleotides read TGTGCCAGCAGCTCAGTTCGGCGTCGGGGCTATGGCTACACCTTC. It codes for CASSSVRRRGYGYTF.

The rearrangement links TRBV6-1 to TRBJ1-1; D remains unclear. CDR3 length equals 16 residues. Germline V gene sequence: CDR1 MNHNS, CDR2 SASEGT. V was clipped by 1 base and J by 6 bases, with 18 bases between them. CDR3 loop: CASSEGIGEREAEAFF. In nucleotides, the CDR3 is TGTGCCAGCAGTGAAGGTATCGGAGAAAGGGAGGCTGAAGCTTTCTTT.

This clonotype was observed at least ten times. The chain uses TRBV20-1 and TRBJ1-5, with a possible D match to TRBD1 (6 bases). This CDR3 comprises 16 residues. The ends were cut back, 4 bases at V and 0 bases at J, with 16 bases in the middle. The V gene's germline CDR1 is DFQATT and CDR2 SNEGSKA (reference sequence). CDR3 in DNA: TGCAGTGCTATACGGGGGGCCGGGGATAGCAATCAGCCCCAGCATTTT. It specifies CSAIRGAGDSNQPQHF.

This chain links TRBV20-1 with TRBJ2-1, with TRBD2 as a possible D gene (6 bases). The CDR3 extends over 14 amino acids. Trimming removed 5 bases from V and 4 bases from J, with 15 bases in between. CDR1 is DFQATT and CDR2 is SNEGSKA in the germline V gene (reference sequence). CDR3 residues: CSALHSTRYNEQFF. CDR3 DNA sequence: TGCAGTGCTCTCCACTCGACTAGATACAATGAGCAGTTCTTC.

This CDR3 is CASTDAGYNEQFF. CDR3 DNA sequence: TGTGCCTCTACAGACGCGGGCTACAATGAGCAGTTCTTC. The rearrangement links TRBV30 to TRBJ2-1; perhaps TRBD2 as D (5 bases). The V end was cut by 7 bases, the J end by 3 bases, with 13 bases between. The length of the CDR3 is 13 residues. The germline V gene has CDR1 GTSNPN and CDR2 SVGIG (reference sequence). Full variable domain (missing parts from reference TRBV30 and TRBJ2-1): SQTIHQWPATLVQPVGSPLSLECTVEGTSNPNLYWYRQAAGRGLQLLFYSVGIGQISSEVPQNLSASRPQDRQFILSSKKLLLSDSGFYLCASTDAGYNEQFFGPGTRLTVL.

This clonotype has a count of ten or more. The gene calls are TRBV3-1 and TRBJ1-3; D is ambiguous. Trimming stripped 4 bases from V and 0 bases from J, with 16 bases between. The CDR3 covers 17 residues. The germline gives CDR1 LGHDT, CDR2 YNNKEL (reference sequence). The CDR3 sequence: CASSRLFDGGSGNTIYF. DNA of the CDR3: TGTGCCAGCAGCCGCCTATTCGACGGTGGCTCTGGAAACACCATATATTTT.

The rearrangement uses TRBV2 and TRBJ2-2, with D uncertain. The CDR3 is 13 amino acids. Germline assignment: CDR1 SNHLY and CDR2 FYNNEI. The ends were cut back, 7 bases at V and 3 bases at J, with 9 bases in the middle. CDR3 loop: CASTPRDTGELFF. CDR3 DNA: TGTGCCAGCACCCCCCGCGACACCGGGGAGCTGTTTTTT. The entire variable domain, with the rest obtained from reference TRBV2 and TRBJ2-2, is as follows: EPEVTQTPSHQVTQMGQEVILRCVPISNHLYFYWYRQILGQKVEFLVSFYNNEISEKSEIFDDQFSVERPDGSNFTLKIRSTKLEDSAMYFCASTPRDTGELFFGEGSRLTVL.

This clonotype was seen many times. V usage is TRBV5-4 and J usage is TRBJ1-6; maybe TRBD1 (5 bases). Trimming pared 2 bases from V and 10 bases from J, leaving 13 bases between. The V gene's germline CDR1 is SGHNT and CDR2 YYREEE (reference sequence). This CDR3 has 14 residues. DNA of the CDR3: TGTGCCAGCAGCTTAGGGACCGAGGGCTCACCCCTCCACTTT. Translated: CASSLGTEGSPLHF. Full variable domain (rest looked up from reference TRBV5-4 and TRBJ1-6): ETGVTQSPTHLIKTRGQQVTLRCSSQSGHNTVSWYQQALGQGPQFIFQYYREEENGRGNFPPRFSGLQFPNYSSELNVNALELDDSALYLCASSLGTEGSPLHFGNGTRLTVT.

This clonotype was observed at least ten times. J is TRBJ2-1 and V is TRBV27, with TRBD2 matching over 7 bases. The CDR3 is 13 amino acids. Germline V gene data show CDR1 as MNHEY and CDR2 as SMNVEV (reference sequence). V dropped 9 bases and J dropped 5; count of bases not matched to a gene: 7. CDR3 sequence reads: CASGGGPNNEQFF. CDR3 nucleotides: TGTGCCAGTGGCGGGGGACCAAACAATGAGCAGTTCTTC.

The V gene is TRBV5-1, the J gene TRBJ2-3; D unresolved. The CDR3 runs to 13 residues. The V and J ends lost 5 bases and 3 bases respectively, with 10 bases between them. Germline loops: CDR1 SGHRS, CDR2 YFSETQ. The CDR3, as DNA: TGCGCCAGCAGGGCCCCCAGTACAGATACGCAGTATTTT. It codes for CASRAPSTDTQYF.

This chain uses TRBV6-2 or TRBV6-3 with TRBJ2-1, with TRBD1 identical over 9 bases. Germline loops: CDR1 MNHEY, CDR2 SVGEGT. The CDR3 extends over 16 amino acids. Trimming removed 2 bases from V and 3 bases from J; junction bases left unmatched: 5. This CDR3 is CASSYGRTGVYNEQFF. CDR3 nucleotides: TGTGCCAGCAGTTACGGTCGGACAGGGGTCTACAATGAGCAGTTCTTC.

The chain uses TRBV20-1 and TRBJ2-7, with D tentatively TRBD2 (5 bases). V was cut by 6 bases and J by 5 bases, with 23 bases left in between. The germline CDR1 and CDR2 sequences are DFQATT and SNEGSKA (reference sequence). The CDR3 consists of 15 residues. The CDR3 DNA reads TGCAGTGCGCAACAACCGGGTGGCGGACTCCACGAGCAGTACTTC. Residues: CSAQQPGGGLHEQYF.

Many counts were recorded for this clonotype. J is TRBJ2-3 and V is TRBV28; D possibly corresponds to TRBD1 (5 bases). The V gene's germline CDR1 is MDHEN and CDR2 SYDVKM. The CDR3 contains 16 residues. The V gene lost 3 bases and the J gene lost 2 bases, with 15 bases spanning the gap. CDR3 coding DNA: TGTGCCAGCAGTTTGGGGATGTTGGACAACACAGATACGCAGTATTTT. Translating gives CASSLGMLDNTDTQYF.

This clonotype was counted between two and nine times. The chain uses TRBV19 and TRBJ2-5, with D tentatively TRBD1 or TRBD2 (5 bases each). Germline V gene sequence: CDR1 LNHDA, CDR2 SQIVND (reference sequence). This CDR3 has 13 amino acids. V lost 4 bases, J lost 5 bases, and 11 bases lay in between. CDR3 DNA: TGTGCCAGTAGTAGGGGACGGTCCGAGACCCAGTACTTC. This translates into CASSRGRSETQYF.